The 26 T cell receptor beta chains in this list originate from one sample, sequenced in a study of blood T cell repertoires in COVID-19. Profiled with immunoSEQ multiplex PCR; TCRdb holds only in-frame clones, not every one. The data contain under 450,000 clones, around nine tenths of them singletons. The sequenced sample consisted of peripheral blood. The receptors originated from a woman aged 55-69 years with COVID-19, enrolled during active disease.

The chain joins TRBV18 to TRBJ1-4, with a tentative D call TRBD1 (5 bases). CDR1 and CDR2 (germline): KGHSH, LQKENI. The CDR3 is 13 residues long. V shed 5 bases and J shed 4 bases, with 8 bases lying between them. The CDR3 is CASSERGNEKLFF. The CDR3 DNA is TGTGCCAGCTCAGAAAGGGGTAATGAAAAACTGTTTTTT. Based on the CDR3 plus reference TRBV18 and TRBJ1-4, the full variable domain is NAGVMQNPRHLVRRRGQEARLRCSPMKGHSHVYWYRQLPEEGLKFMVYLQKENIIDESGMPKERFSAEFPKEGPSILRIQQVVRGDSAAYFCASSERGNEKLFFGSGTQLSVL.

This rearrangement joins TRBV7-2 to TRBJ2-1; 11 positions agree with TRBD1. Trimming removed 5 bases from V and 5 bases from J; junction bases left unmatched: 2. The CDR3 is made up of 14 amino acids. The germline CDR1 and CDR2 sequences are SGHTA and FQGNSA. The DNA for the CDR3 is TGTGCCAGCAGCAGGGGACAGGGGGACAATGAGCAGTTCTTC. Protein sequence: CASSRGQGDNEQFF.

V usage is TRBV7-2 and J usage is TRBJ2-2; the match to TRBD1 covers 9 bases. CDR3 length: 15 residues. The V and J ends lost 5 bases and 2 bases, in that order; junction bases with no gene match: 3. The germline gives CDR1 SGHTA, CDR2 FQGNSA. The CDR3 DNA reads as TGTGCCAGCAGCACGGGACAGGGCAACACCGGGGAGCTGTTTTTT. Residues: CASSTGQGNTGELFF.

This clone was seen a single time. The V and J genes are TRBV2 and TRBJ2-3, with 8 bases identical to TRBD1. The CDR3 sequence is 14 residues long. The J segment lost 2 bases and the V segment lost 8 bases, leaving 6 bases of the junction unmatched. The germline gives CDR1 SNHLY, CDR2 FYNNEI. CDR3 DNA sequence: TGTGCCAGCCAACAGGGGGTAAACACAGATACGCAGTATTTT. As protein: CASQQGVNTDTQYF.

The gene calls are TRBV25-1 and TRBJ2-3; weak D call: TRBD2 (7 bases). The CDR3 runs to 15 residues. Germline lookup yields CDR1 MGHDK and CDR2 SYGVNS. V was shortened by 6 bases and J by 2 bases, with 15 bases between the two germline ends. CDR3 in amino acids: CASSRGAQPTDTQYF. CDR3 DNA sequence: TGTGCCAGCAGCCGGGGGGCCCAACCCACAGATACGCAGTATTTT.

The chain carries TRBV3-1 (or the pseudogene TRBV3-2) and TRBJ2-5; possibly TRBD2 for D (5 bases). The CDR3 runs to 14 residues. Per germline, CDR1 LGHDT and CDR2 YNNKEL (reference sequence). V was cut by 4 bases and J by 1 base, with 10 bases left in between. DNA of the CDR3: TGTGCCAGCAGCCGCCTAGCTGCCCAAGAGACCCAGTACTTC. Its protein product is CASSRLAAQETQYF.

The chain carries TRBV7-9 and TRBJ1-5; D is possibly TRBD1 (6 bases). The germline V gene has CDR1 SEHNR and CDR2 FQNEAQ (reference sequence). The ends were cut back, 0 bases at V and 3 bases at J, with 15 bases in the middle. The length of the CDR3 is 17 residues. CDR3 DNA: TGTGCCAGCAGCTTAGCGAAAGGGGGGGCAGCCAATCAGCCCCAGCATTTT. Its translation is CASSLAKGGAANQPQHF.

CDR3: CASSPLQGSPHSGANVLTF. In nucleotides, the CDR3 is TGTGCCAGTAGTCCTTTACAGGGGTCCCCACACTCTGGGGCCAACGTCCTGACTTTC. This chain links TRBV19 with TRBJ2-6; 7 nucleotides line up with TRBD1. V was clipped by 5 bases and J by 0 bases; unmatched bases: 13. The CDR3 contains 19 residues. Germline values: CDR1 LNHDA, CDR2 SQIVND (reference sequence).

The chain couples TRBV7-2 to TRBJ1-2; the match to TRBD1 covers 9 bases. CDR1 is SGHTA, CDR2 FQGNSA, per germline. Trimming removed 3 bases from V and 8 bases from J; junction bases left unmatched: 7. The CDR3 has 14 residues. DNA of the CDR3: TGTGCCAGCAGCTTTTACAGGGGGCTGGAGGGCTACACCTTC. Its protein is CASSFYRGLEGYTF.

This sequence joins TRBV5-4 and TRBJ2-1; TRBD2 matches 10 bases. Germline trimming cut 1 base from V and 0 bases from J; bases unmatched to any gene: 7. The CDR3 length is 18 residues. Germline lookup yields CDR1 SGHNT and CDR2 YYREEE (reference sequence). This CDR3 reads CASSLKAGGFSSYNEQFF. CDR3 DNA sequence: TGTGCCAGCAGCTTGAAAGCGGGGGGGTTTAGCTCCTACAATGAGCAGTTCTTC.

This clone was seen repeatedly, ten times or more. The chain joins TRBV6-5 to TRBJ1-2; D possibly corresponds to TRBD1 (6 bases). V lost 6 bases, J lost 3 bases, and 14 bases lay in between. Germline V gene data show CDR1 as MNHEY and CDR2 as SVGAGI. The CDR3 consists of 14 residues. This CDR3 reads CASSVQGSHYGYTF. DNA of the CDR3: TGTGCCAGCAGCGTACAGGGCAGCCACTATGGCTACACCTTC.

The chain uses TRBV9 and TRBJ2-1; D uncertain. V lost 0 bases to trimming and J lost 1 base, with 17 bases between them. The CDR3 consists of 18 residues. CDR1 is SGDLS and CDR2 is YYNGEE in the germline V gene. CDR3 residues: CASSVGPDPGLSYNEQFF. The CDR3 DNA follows: TGTGCCAGCAGCGTAGGACCCGACCCGGGTCTTTCCTACAATGAGCAGTTCTTC.

This chain links TRBV5-5 with TRBJ2-7; possible D gene TRBD2, 6 bases. Trimming took off 6 bases at V and 0 bases at J, with 16 bases between the two ends. The CDR3 is 15 residues long. Germline V lookup: CDR1 SGHKS, CDR2 YYEKEE (reference sequence). Here the CDR3 DNA reads TGTGCCAGCACCCTCGGTTGGGACTCCTCCTACGAGCAGTACTTC. It encodes CASTLGWDSSYEQYF.

The V call is TRBV9, the J call TRBJ2-7, with 7 bases aligning to TRBD2. Germline loops: CDR1 SGDLS, CDR2 YYNGEE. The V and J ends lost 0 bases and 4 bases, in that order; junction bases with no gene match: 7. The CDR3 covers 15 residues. The CDR3 loop reads CASSVGAGEYYEQYF. The CDR3 DNA is TGTGCCAGCAGCGTAGGGGCGGGGGAATATTACGAGCAGTACTTC.

The chain uses TRBV4-1 and TRBJ2-7, with D possibly matching TRBD2 (5 bases). V lost 1 base, J lost 1 base, and 5 bases lay in between. This CDR3 is 13 amino acids long. Per germline, CDR1 MGHRA and CDR2 YSYEKL. The CDR3 loop reads CASSQGTSYEQYF. CDR3 coding DNA: TGCGCCAGCAGCCAAGGGACTTCCTACGAGCAGTACTTC.

This clone was counted a single time. The rearrangement joins TRBV5-1 to TRBJ2-3; TRBD1 is a possible D gene (5 bases). The V gene's germline CDR1 is SGHRS and CDR2 YFSETQ. CDR3 length equals 14 residues. The V end lost 6 bases, the J end lost 4 bases, and 15 bases lay between the germline ends. CDR3 loop: CASTSGRASDTQYF. The CDR3 nucleotides read TGCGCCAGCACCTCCGGCAGGGCGTCAGATACGCAGTATTTT.

This clone was observed a few times. This chain uses TRBV18 with TRBJ1-2; 7 bases fit TRBD1. The junction had 5 bases not matched to a gene; V was cut back by 2 bases and J by 5 bases. Germline values: CDR1 KGHSH, CDR2 LQKENI. This CDR3 has 14 residues. For the CDR3, the DNA is TGTGCCAGCTCACCAGCGTCAGGGGGGTATGGCTACACCTTC. Protein: CASSPASGGYGYTF.

This clone was counted a single time. The chain has TRBV5-6 and TRBJ1-2; 8 bases align to TRBD1. Germline-derived CDR1 and CDR2 are SGHDT and YYEEEE. CDR3 size: 14 residues. The CDR3 DNA is TGTGCTAGTCGTACAGGGACAGGATGGTATGGCTACACCTTC. It translates to CASRTGTGWYGYTF.

In its sample, this clone was seen once. The chain has TRBV11-1 and TRBJ2-3, with D perhaps matching TRBD1 (6 bases). V dropped 5 bases and J dropped 6 bases, with 15 bases sitting between them. CDR1 is SGHAT, CDR2 FQDESV, per germline (reference sequence). The CDR3 has 14 amino acids. The CDR3 reads CASSKGDTRDTQYF. CDR3 coding DNA: TGTGCCAGCAGCAAGGGGGACACACGGGATACGCAGTATTTT.

The chain joins TRBV4-1 to TRBJ2-5; TRBD2 matches 15 bases. Per germline, CDR1 MGHRA and CDR2 YSYEKL. The CDR3 has 20 residues. The J segment lost 7 bases and the V segment lost 1 base, leaving 16 bases of the junction unmatched. CDR3 DNA sequence: TGCGCCAGCAGCCAAGCACCGGGACTAGCGGGGGGAGGCCTGACGGGGACCCAGTACTTC. Translating it yields CASSQAPGLAGGGLTGTQYF.

V and J are TRBV30 and TRBJ2-1, with 12 bases that match TRBD2. The V gene end was trimmed by 1 base and the J gene end by 2 bases; junction bases not matched to a gene: 0. Germline CDR1 GTSNPN, CDR2 SVGIG (reference sequence). CDR3 length: 15 residues. CDR3 sequence reads: CAWSGTSGAYNEQFF. The DNA of the CDR3 is TGTGCCTGGAGTGGGACTAGCGGGGCCTACAATGAGCAGTTCTTC.

This chain connects TRBV3-1 (or the pseudogene TRBV3-2) to TRBJ1-3; tentatively, D is TRBD1 (5 bases). CDR3 length: 16 amino acids. V dropped 2 bases and J dropped 1 base, with 12 bases sitting between them. Germline V CDR1 and CDR2: LGHDT, YNNKEL (reference sequence). CDR3 nucleotide sequence: TGTGCCAGCAGCCAATTGGGGGGATGGTCTGGAAACACCATATATTTT. Its translation: CASSQLGGWSGNTIYF.

The chain has TRBV11-2 and TRBJ1-3; D is undetermined. CDR1 is SGHAT, CDR2 FQNNGV, per germline. Trimming removed 3 bases from V and 7 bases from J, with 7 bases in between. This CDR3 region has 12 residues. The CDR3 here is CASSLGVNTIYF. CDR3 nucleotides: TGTGCCAGCAGCTTGGGCGTCAACACCATATATTTT.

This clone was detected only a few times. The rearrangement uses TRBV11-2 and TRBJ2-1; 7 bases are a match to TRBD2. Germline V gene lookup returns CDR1 SGHAT and CDR2 FQNNGV. This CDR3 spans 15 amino acids. The V segment lost 3 bases and the J segment 4 bases; nucleotides outside the gene matches: 6. The CDR3 bases are TGTGCCAGCAGCTTCACTGGGGGGGATTACAATGAGCAGTTCTTC. Protein: CASSFTGGDYNEQFF.

This chain uses TRBV7-2 with TRBJ2-3; TRBD2 might be the D (5 bases). Germline CDR1 and CDR2: SGHTA and FQGNSA. Trimming shortened V by 2 bases and J by 0 bases, and 9 bases separated the two germline ends. The CDR3 runs to 15 residues. In nucleotides, the CDR3 is TGTGCCAGCAGCTTACGGCGGACTAGCACAGATACGCAGTATTTT. This sequence encodes CASSLRRTSTDTQYF.

The rearrangement uses TRBV11-2 and TRBJ2-7, with a tentative D call TRBD1 (6 bases). CDR1 is SGHAT, CDR2 FQNNGV, per germline. The CDR3 is made up of 14 amino acids. Trimming pared 5 bases from V and 2 bases from J, leaving 13 bases between. The CDR3 DNA follows: TGTGCCAGCAGCCCTGCCCAGGGGCCCTACGAGCAGTACTTC. Translating it yields CASSPAQGPYEQYF.